This TCR beta chain was found in a study of cytomegalovirus exposure and HLA in healthy donors (dated 2017 in TCRdb). For the wider study: An earlier analysis of about 530 of the donors reported 250 to 350 Gb of sequence data and 117 million unique TCR beta sequences obtained from about 180 million T cells. An early release covering 550 to 650 HLA-typed donors comprised 250 to 350 gigabases of sequencing data and tens of millions of unique TCR sequences. Across around 400 genotyped donors of the cohort, an average of roughly 230,000 unique TCR beta nucleotide sequences per donor were sequenced, and 15% to 20% of those sequences were non-productive. Class I and class II HLA loci were covered by the typing at four-digit resolution. The study was designed to test whether signatures of past pathogen exposure could be identified by cataloging public T cell receptors. Because of strong linkage in the cohort, roughly five DR-DQ haplotypes were treated as single units for association and clustering. Donor age, sex, ethnicity and CMV serostatus were collected together with the repertoire data. Along with the roughly 670-subject first cohort, a separate validation cohort of over a hundred different subjects was used. To predict cytomegalovirus infection status, the study combined high-throughput TCR immunosequencing, statistical association of individual TCRs with disease status, and machine learning. Of the 398 genotyped donors, over 80% were placed in the genetic ancestry cluster associated with self-reported Caucasian donors. A later analysis re-examined previously published TCR beta repertoires from just over 650 donors and added high-resolution HLA genotyping to investigate patterns of TCR occurrence. The study profiled the T cell repertoires of 500 to 800 subjects by immunosequencing and related them to cytomegalovirus serostatus. The number of donors typed differed by locus, with roughly 629-640 for A, B, C, DRB1 and DQB1, around 500 for DQA1, nearly 610 for DPA1, and some 440 for DPB1. In an earlier analysis of roughly 600 of the donors, high-throughput TCR beta sequencing was used to judge whether each TCR beta V gene segment behaved as functional or pseudogenic. Every repertoire in the discovery cohort had been generated on one and the same sequencing platform. In the later analysis, no new phenotypic data were used to find candidate immune exposures; instead, reliance was placed on TCR beta sequences and their occurrence across donors. A later genetic analysis took genome-wide SNP genotypes for 398 of the 666 donors and used that subset as a discovery cohort.

The cohort consisted of 600 to 750 healthy bone marrow donors. At the time of sampling, all cohort members were nominally healthy, though unrecorded immune exposures were likely present. The donor tested CMV seronegative, placing the donor among the 350 to 400 seronegative members of the cohort. A peripheral blood sample was collected from each donor, and TCR beta sequencing was performed on peripheral blood mononuclear cells. The Qiagen DNeasy Blood Extraction Kit was used to extract genomic DNA from the blood cell samples. What the authors observed across the whole study: About 17 rarely observed V segments, including chromosome 9 orphons, were excluded from the earlier analysis of about 600 of the donors because counts were too low. In a later analysis, most CMV-associated TCR beta chains were found to appear HLA-restricted, with HLA associations seemingly driven largely by CMV exposure. A group of highly shared sequence variants was considered likely to be a technical artifact of the sequencing pipeline. Correlated functional status among segregating V segments might reflect linkage disequilibrium, but an unknown experimental factor could not be ruled out. In vitro tests confirmed that three of the cytomegalovirus-associated TCR beta chains recognize cytomegalovirus antigens. The study gave a list of some 150 TCR beta chains associated with cytomegalovirus. At a false discovery rate of 0.05, a later analysis linked some 17,000 TCR beta sequences to specific HLA alleles. Several of the top co-occurrence clusters appeared to be linked to parvovirus B19, influenza, CMV and Epstein-Barr virus, according to a later analysis. In a later genetic analysis, a missense DCLRE1C variant was associated with V-gene and J-gene trimming of TCR beta chains, and the association was replicated in an independent cohort. An earlier analysis of approximately 600 of the donors showed that most TCR beta V segments appeared in productive rearrangements either about 87% or about 30% of the time, which broadly matched IMGT annotations. Across donors, most TCR sequences were observed very rarely, whereas some public TCRs were present in many individuals. Immune exposure information for the cohort was limited to CMV serostatus. A later analysis found that TCR association rates varied across HLA loci, with DRB1 alleles showing the most associated TCRs and HLA-C alleles the fewest. Presence/absence analyses assumed roughly uniform sequencing depth across donors, an assumption that may not hold. It was suggested by the authors that the approach could potentially be generalized to other disease states and immunological phenotypes. A further reported finding was that TCR beta sequences accurately predicted the HLA-A and HLA-B alleles for most subjects in the first cohort. A later genetic analysis reported fewer N-insertions in productive TCRs among donors in an Asian-associated ancestry cluster than the roughly 700-donor mean. In a later analysis, HLA-associated TCR beta chains showed more clonal expansion and lower generation probabilities than non-associated chains that were equally common. When HLA alleles, especially DR and DQ, strongly co-occurred, TCR associations were difficult to assign to individual alleles. HLA typing was unavailable for some donors at each locus, so association tests used only the typed subset. In this cohort, only TCR beta chains were sequenced, and detectable features were limited by the absence of alpha or paired-chain data. The classifier was reported to diagnose cytomegalovirus status with high specificity and sensitivity in both the original and validation cohorts.

Of note for this clone: Its recognized antigen is unknown. No per-base quality is available; no much larger clone lies one base away.

The library was prepared using the immunoSEQ multiplex PCR assay. A mixture of 60 forward primers for TCR Vbeta segments and 13 reverse primers for TCR Jbeta segments was used in the multiplex PCR. The CDR3 region of rearranged TCR beta genes was amplified from genomic DNA by a multiplex PCR assay. Amplified TCR beta libraries were sequenced as 87-base-pair reads on the Illumina HiSeq System. The original pipeline was this. In a later analysis, tens of millions of unique TCR beta chains were counted across the 500 to 850 repertoires, and roughly 11 million of these chains were shared by at least two donors. To remove PCR and sequencing errors, raw reads were error-corrected and collapsed into unique sequences using a nearest-neighbor algorithm that merged closely related sequences. To assign V, D and J gene segments, CDR3 sequences were aligned to IMGT reference sequences. For a sequence to be retained, a match of at least six nucleotides to both a V gene segment and a J gene segment was required. A rearrangement was called productive if the CDR3 had no stop codons and remained in frame with V and J, and every other rearrangement was called non-productive. CDR3 was defined by IMGT convention, running from the second conserved V-encoded cysteine to the conserved J-encoded phenylalanine. In an earlier analysis of 587 of the donors, sequences lacking an unambiguous match to a single V gene segment were excluded. An earlier analysis of several hundred of the donors classified V segments as functional when productive rearrangements were above 56.7% and as segregating when the standard deviation between donors was above 5%. A statistical classification framework was developed to diagnose cytomegalovirus status using the catalog of TCR beta chain sequences. A later analysis assigned V and J genes by comparing TCR nucleotide sequences with IMGT/GENE-DB human TR gene sequences. A later analysis assigned CDR3 sequences and most-parsimonious VDJ recombination scenarios with the TCRdist pipeline. In a later analysis, each TCR beta chain was defined by its CDR3 amino acid sequence together with its V-gene family, and reads lacking a unique V-gene family were excluded. In a later analysis, 500 to 700 highly shared, low-generation-probability nucleotide sequences were removed to address suspected cross-contamination and a sequencing artifact. In a later analysis, a clonal expansion index for each public chain was calculated from normalized within-repertoire ranks of inferred template counts. In a later analysis, generation probabilities were computed with a VDJ recombination model fitted to out-of-frame rearrangements, and the resulting probabilities were checked against IGoR. Hypergeometric tests were used in a later analysis to score TCR-TCR, TCR-HLA and TCR-CMV co-occurrence, with a repertoire-size bias correction applied to the TCR pairs. A later analysis estimated false discovery rates by permuting HLA or CMV assignments 20 times. In a later analysis, co-occurring TCRs were grouped using DBSCAN, and TCRdist sequence similarity was added for clustering within HLA-allele-positive subsets. For co-occurrence clustering, repertoires with fewer than 30,000 or more than 120,000 public chains were excluded, along with roughly 5 repertoires with anomalous nucleotide sharing. The table comes from immuneACCESS by way of TCRdb, which keeps in-frame sequences with V and J called. Part of the clones is missing from these tables; in studies checked, under half for an unresolved V gene and the rest for unknown reasons. V, J and clone size derive from that table, while D and trimming were established from the DNA sequence. The sample yields 95,000 to 150,000 clones; 70% to 75% were counted once. The leading ten clones occupy approximately 3.8% of the sample.

Sequenced material: PBMCs. The TCR was taken from a woman between 40 and 55 years old in good health and CMV-seronegative.

The DNA sequence is TGTGCCAGCACCCCGGGACAGGGGAATCAGCCCCAGCATTTT. It translates to CASTPGQGNQPQHF. The rearrangement combines TRBV28 with TRBJ1-5; 10 middle bases align to TRBD1. For CDR1 and CDR2, the germline V gene lists MDHEN and SYDVKM. From cysteine to phenylalanine, the CDR3 is 14 amino acids long. The DNA shown is the 42-base CDR3, in frame from base 1. Here V drops 7 bases and J drops 4 bases, and the junction holds 4 bases not matched to any gene.